The next 6 T cell receptor beta chains were all read from a single sample in a study of human T cells and chemical hapten exposure. Each CDR3 protein is one row after TCRdb ran MiXCR on the RACE reads. The repertoire consists of around 120,000 distinct CDR3 sequences, with less than 15% occurring once and the leading ten covering around 2.7%. Time point here: pre-sensitization, week 0. As for treatment: therapeutic diphenylcyclopropenone sensitization with weekly scalp DPC. Specimen: whole blood, collected in connection with sensitization to the hapten diphenylcyclopropenone (DPC). The source is a woman between 18 and 29 years old with alopecia areata. Some clones in this sample may be carry-over from other donors' samples.

There are many counts of this clonotype. The V gene is TRBV11-2, the J gene TRBJ2-1, with D hard to call. Germline CDR1 and CDR2: SGHAT and FQNNGV. The ends were cut back, 0 bases at V and 6 bases at J, with 9 bases in the middle. This CDR3 spans 14 amino acids. The CDR3 sequence is CASSLEATANEQFF. DNA of the CDR3: TGTGCCAGCAGCTTAGAGGCCACAGCCAATGAGCAGTTCTTC.

V is TRBV6-5 and J is TRBJ2-3; D is undetermined. The CDR3 runs 15 residues. The V end lost 1 base, the J end lost 2 bases, and 10 bases lay between the germline ends. CDR1 and CDR2 (germline): MNHEY, SVGAGI. CDR3 loop: CASSYFGSTTDTQYF. The DNA of the CDR3 is TGTGCCAGCAGTTACTTCGGCAGTACCACAGATACGCAGTATTTT.

Many counts were recorded for this clonotype. The V gene is TRBV25-1, the J gene TRBJ2-1, with D maybe TRBD1 (5 bases). V lost 3 bases, J lost 7 bases, and 25 bases lay in between. The CDR3 is 18 residues long. From germline, CDR1 is MGHDK and CDR2 SYGVNS. The chain's CDR3 is CASSELPVGQGARNEQFF. The CDR3 coding sequence is TGTGCCAGCAGTGAGCTGCCGGTGGGGCAGGGTGCACGTAATGAGCAGTTCTTC.

The genes are TRBV14 and TRBJ1-4; TRBD1 aligns across 7 bases. V was clipped by 4 bases and J by 8 bases; unmatched bases: 7. The CDR3 sequence is 14 residues long. Germline CDR1 reads SGHDN; CDR2 reads FVKESK. The CDR3 region has the DNA TGTGCCAGCAGCCCCGGACAGGTAGCCGAAAAACTGTTTTTT. It codes for CASSPGQVAEKLFF.

Many counts were recorded for this clonotype. The chain employs TRBV20-1 and TRBJ1-1, with TRBD1 matching 11 bases. This CDR3 region has 15 residues. CDR1 and CDR2 (germline): DFQATT, SNEGSKA (reference sequence). V dropped 5 bases and J dropped 3; count of bases not matched to a gene: 8. The DNA of the CDR3 is TGCAGTGCTCCAGGACAGGGGGCATTTCACACTGAAGCTTTCTTT. As protein: CSAPGQGAFHTEAFF.

V gene TRBV20-1 combines with J gene TRBJ1-1, with D perhaps matching TRBD1 (5 bases). The CDR3 is made up of 13 amino acids. Trimming took off 5 bases at V and 1 base at J, with 11 bases between the two ends. Per germline, CDR1 DFQATT and CDR2 SNEGSKA (reference sequence). The chain's CDR3 is CSAVRQPNTEAFF. The CDR3 region has the DNA TGCAGTGCTGTGCGACAGCCGAACACTGAAGCTTTCTTT.